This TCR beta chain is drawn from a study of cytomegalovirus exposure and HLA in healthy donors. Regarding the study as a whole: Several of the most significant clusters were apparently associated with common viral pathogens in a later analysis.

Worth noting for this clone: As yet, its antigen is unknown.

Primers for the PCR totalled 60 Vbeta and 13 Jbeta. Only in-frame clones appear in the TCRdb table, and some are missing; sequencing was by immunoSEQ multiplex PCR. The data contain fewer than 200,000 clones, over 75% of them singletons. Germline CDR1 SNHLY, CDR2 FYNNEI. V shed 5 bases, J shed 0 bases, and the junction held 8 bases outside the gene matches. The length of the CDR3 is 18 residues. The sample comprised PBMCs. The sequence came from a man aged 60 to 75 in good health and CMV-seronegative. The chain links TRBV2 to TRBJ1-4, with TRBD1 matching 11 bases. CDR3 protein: CASSYGTGGYATNEKLFF. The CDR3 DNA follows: TGTGCCAGCAGTTACGGGACAGGGGGATATGCAACTAATGAAAAACTGTTTTTT.